This TCR beta chain was recovered during a study of blood T cell repertoires in COVID-19. Study-wide context: Collection of acute and convalescent COVID-19 samples took place in the United States, Italy and Spain. PBMCs, B-cell-depleted T cells, or T cells provided the cDNA or gDNA that made up the material.

CDR1 and CDR2 from the germline V gene are SGHRS and YFSETQ. The trim removed 7 bases at V and 1 base at J, leaving 9 bases unmatched. This CDR3 contains 18 residues. Original handling: Reference gene primer amplification gave estimated nucleated cell counts. The table came from immunoSEQ multiplex PCR; TCRdb's copy has only in-frame clones and leaves some out. The V and J calls and the clone size are those of that table, but D and trimming were determined from the DNA. The sample yields around 78,000 clones, 80% to 90% seen once. This sequence originates from a human donor in a cohort sampled during active COVID-19. The chain is built from TRBV5-1 and TRBJ2-1; TRBD2 matches at 15 bases. Sequencing was performed on peripheral blood. The CDR3 sequence: CASPRGLAGGTSYNEQFF. As DNA, the CDR3 is TGCGCCAGCCCTAGGGGACTAGCGGGAGGAACGTCCTACAATGAGCAGTTCTTC.